The sequence of this T cell receptor beta chain was determined in a study of T cells in pancreatic ductal adenocarcinoma. Whole-study findings and limits: Results skew toward the minority of patients with early-stage disease.

Concerning this clone: The antigen is undetermined.

CDR3 size: 14 residues. Germline CDR1 ENHRY, CDR2 SYGVKD. V shed 6 bases and J shed 5 bases, with 14 bases lying between them. Selected pancreatic ductal adenocarcinoma patients had undergone surgery without neoadjuvant therapy. TCRdb keeps only in-frame clones here, not all; method: immunoSEQ multiplex PCR. This table has over 100,000 clones, about 95% appearing once. Sequenced: PBMCs. The V and J genes are TRBV10-3 and TRBJ2-1, with a weak D call TRBD1 (6 bases). This receptor was identified in a human donor with pancreatic ductal adenocarcinoma. The CDR3 DNA reads as TGTGCCATCAGGGGACAACAACCCCACAATGAGCAGTTCTTC. Amino acids: CAIRGQQPHNEQFF.